A single sample is the source of the 15 T cell receptor beta chains below, sequenced in a study of T cells in Graves' hyperthyroidism and ophthalmopathy. Researchers took RNA transcripts and amplified the TCR beta CDR3 regions from them. TCR CDR3 regions were first amplified by RT-PCR with HTBI primers. Using its own MiXCR run on the multiplex PCR reads, TCRdb lists one record per CDR3 protein. The top ten clones hold 47% of a sample with approximately 570,000 distinct CDR3 sequences, about 20% of them seen once. What was sequenced was blood. Receptor source: a man aged 40-55 years with Graves' ophthalmopathy.

This clonotype came up a few times. The V gene is TRBV30, the J gene TRBJ1-1; D perhaps matches TRBD1 (5 bases). The germline gives CDR1 GTSNPN, CDR2 SVGIG (reference sequence). This CDR3 region has 13 residues. Trimming removed 2 bases from V and 1 base from J, with 8 bases in between. The CDR3 protein is CAWSKQENTEAFF. CDR3 bases: TGTGCCTGGAGTAAACAGGAGAACACTGAAGCTTTCTTT. Full variable domain (missing parts from reference TRBV30 and TRBJ1-1): SQTIHQWPATLVQPVGSPLSLECTVEGTSNPNLYWYRQAAGRGLQLLFYSVGIGQISSEVPQNLSASRPQDRQFILSSKKLLLSDSGFYLCAWSKQENTEAFFGQGTRLTVV.

This clonotype was picked up many times. The chain has TRBV14 and TRBJ2-1; D might be TRBD1 or TRBD2, each matching 5 bases. This CDR3 has 14 amino acids. In germline, CDR1 is SGHDN, CDR2 FVKESK. Trimming cost V 6 bases and J 6 bases, with 15 bases left between them. The CDR3 protein is CASRGLGASNEQFF. Here the CDR3 DNA reads TGTGCCAGCAGGGGGCTCGGGGCCTCCAATGAGCAGTTCTTC.

CDR3 residues: CASSTTEQAYGYTF. The CDR3 nucleotides are TGTGCCAGCAGCACCACAGAACAGGCCTATGGCTACACCTTC. This rearrangement joins TRBV27 to TRBJ1-2, with a tentative D call TRBD1 (5 bases). The CDR3 totals 14 residues. V lost 6 bases and J lost 4, with 15 bases in between. CDR1 and CDR2 (germline): MNHEY, SMNVEV (reference sequence).

A few counts support this clonotype. This chain joins TRBV12-5 and TRBJ1-2; D is uncertain. Looked up from germline, CDR1 is LGHNT and CDR2 is FRNRAP. V gave up 7 bases and J gave up 4 bases, with 10 bases separating them. This CDR3 has 12 amino acids. The CDR3 is CASAPPSYGYTF. The CDR3 DNA reads as TGTGCTAGTGCCCCACCCTCCTATGGCTACACCTTC.

The V and J genes are TRBV28 and TRBJ2-3; weak D call: TRBD2 (5 bases). This CDR3 spans 15 amino acids. The germline V gene has CDR1 MDHEN and CDR2 SYDVKM. V shed 8 bases and J shed 1 base, with 16 bases lying between them. CDR3 loop: CASGPGAAGTDTQYF. The CDR3 DNA sequence: TGTGCCAGCGGACCAGGAGCGGCCGGCACAGATACGCAGTATTTT.

This clonotype has a single count. A much larger clone is a single base away; this may be a read error. The CDR3 DNA is TGCACCAGCAGCTTGGGAGACTTCTCCTACAATGAGCAGTTCTTC. It encodes CTSSLGDFSYNEQFF. The rearrangement uses TRBV5-1 and TRBJ2-1; a weak D match, TRBD2 (5 bases). This CDR3 region has 15 residues. Germline CDR1 is SGHRS and CDR2 is YFSETQ.

With respect to this clonotype: It may be a read error: a sequence one base away is much more abundant. V and J are TRBV27 and TRBJ2-7; 7 bases line up with TRBD2. The CDR3 contains 14 residues. Per the germline V gene, CDR1 is MNHEY and CDR2 is SMNVEV (reference sequence). CDR3 in amino acids: CVSSFTGGSNEQYF. The CDR3 region has the DNA TGTGTCAGCAGTTTTACGGGAGGCTCTAACGAGCAGTACTTC.

This clonotype has a handful of counts. The chain couples TRBV6-1 to TRBJ2-7; D not resolved. The CDR3 runs 15 residues. Germline V gene lookup returns CDR1 MNHNS and CDR2 SASEGT. With 2 bases removed from V and 2 bases from J, the gap between germline ends came to 13 bases. CDR3 protein: CASSERGRRPYEQYF. The CDR3 DNA follows: TGTGCCAGCAGTGAACGCGGACGGAGACCCTACGAGCAGTACTTC.

This clonotype was picked up many times. The chain employs TRBV2 and TRBJ1-1, with D uncertain. Between the trimmed V and J ends, which lost 4 bases and 5 bases, there was a span of 17 bases. CDR1 and CDR2 from the germline V gene are SNHLY and FYNNEI. This CDR3 comprises 15 residues. The CDR3 reads CASSGVYQVGTEAFF. The DNA of the CDR3 is TGTGCCAGCAGTGGGGTTTATCAGGTTGGGACTGAAGCTTTCTTT.

This clonotype was seen a few times. This chain uses TRBV30 with TRBJ1-3; D might be TRBD1 (5 bases). CDR3 length: 15 residues. CDR1 and CDR2 from the germline V gene are GTSNPN and SVGIG (reference sequence). Trimming stripped 3 bases from V and 2 bases from J, with 14 bases between. The CDR3 sequence: CAWRRQSLPGNTIYF. The CDR3 DNA is TGTGCCTGGAGGCGACAGTCCTTGCCTGGAAACACCATATATTTT.

This clonotype has a count of ten or more. The chain is built from TRBV10-3 and TRBJ1-1; TRBD1 matches 8 bases. The CDR3 is 14 residues long. Looked up from germline, CDR1 is ENHRY and CDR2 is SYGVKD. Germline trimming cut 5 bases from V and 2 bases from J; bases unmatched to any gene: 4. The CDR3 spells CAISPTGDNTEAFF. CDR3 sequence (DNA): TGTGCCATCAGTCCGACAGGGGATAACACTGAAGCTTTCTTT.

This clonotype was observed many times. The chain links TRBV5-1 to TRBJ2-7, with 13 bases fitting TRBD2. With 4 bases clipped from V and 2 bases from J, the junction kept 3 bases outside the gene matches. The CDR3 is 15 amino acids. Germline V gene sequence: CDR1 SGHRS, CDR2 YFSETQ. The CDR3 spells CASSDGTSGTYEQYF. The CDR3 DNA reads as TGCGCCAGCAGCGATGGGACTAGCGGGACCTACGAGCAGTACTTC.

This clonotype came up a few times. The rearrangement uses TRBV27 and TRBJ2-2; 14 bases map to TRBD2. Germline values: CDR1 MNHEY, CDR2 SMNVEV (reference sequence). The CDR3 covers 17 residues. V lost 3 bases, J lost 6 bases, and 6 bases stayed unmatched. The DNA for the CDR3 is TGTGCCAGCAGTTTCGGACTAGCGGGAGGAATTCCCGGGGAGCTGTTTTTT. Translating it yields CASSFGLAGGIPGELFF.

This clonotype was counted only a few times. This chain joins TRBV4-3 and TRBJ1-2; no definite D call. The CDR3 is made up of 13 amino acids. CDR1 and CDR2 (germline): LGHNA, YSLEER. V was trimmed by 4 bases and J by 4 bases, leaving 10 bases between them. The CDR3 protein is CASSPGSIYGYTF. CDR3 DNA: TGCGCCAGCAGCCCGGGGTCAATCTATGGCTACACCTTC.

The table lists this clonotype with a few counts. The chain is built from TRBV7-9 and TRBJ2-5; 8 bases match TRBD1. The CDR3 loop spans 16 amino acids. Germline loops: CDR1 SEHNR, CDR2 FQNEAQ (reference sequence). Trimming cost V 1 base and J 4 bases; bases outside gene matches: 8. CDR3 nucleotides: TGTGCCAGCAGCTTAGGGGCAGGGGGCTTTGGAGAGACCCAGTACTTC. Encoded protein: CASSLGAGGFGETQYF.